The clone carrying this T cell receptor beta chain occurred once. The data derive from a study of CD8 T cells in Susac syndrome. Reverse transcription of about 0.5 to 1 ug RNA was carried out with random hexamers. Multiplex PCR with immunoSEQ amplified the TCR beta CDR3 across 54 Vbeta and 13 Jbeta. TCRdb re-analysed the immunoSEQ multiplex PCR reads in MiXCR, keeping a single row per CDR3 protein. The sample shows hundreds of thousands of distinct CDR3 sequences, approximately 95% of them seen only once. The multiple sclerosis control cohort comprised treatment-naive individuals presenting with stable or active relapsing-remitting disease. The trim removed 1 base at V and 2 bases at J, leaving 12 bases unmatched. The length of the CDR3 is 18 residues. CDR1 is DFQATT and CDR2 is SNEGSKA in the germline V gene (reference sequence).

The chain joins TRBV20-1 to TRBJ2-1, with TRBD2 matching 9 bases. The sample taken for sequencing was CD4+ T cells from PBMCs. This receptor was taken from a human donor with multiple sclerosis. The CDR3 protein is CSARVGRGLAGTYNEQFF. The DNA of the CDR3 is TGCAGTGCTAGAGTAGGGCGGGGGCTAGCGGGGACCTACAATGAGCAGTTCTTC.